Shown below are 4 T cell receptor beta chains from a single sample sequenced in a study of long-term antiretroviral therapy in people with HIV. Assay version v3.0 of immunoSEQ was used, and it was run at survey level. Clones were sequenced by immunoSEQ multiplex PCR, and TCRdb holds only the in-frame ones, with some missing. The sample contains roughly 38,000 clones, 80% of which appear only once. Specimen: unsorted PBMCs, collected 3.4 years after starting antiretroviral therapy. Receptors originate from a young man with HIV.

The V and J genes are TRBV27 and TRBJ2-1; TRBD1 aligns across 10 bases. The V gene's germline CDR1 is MNHEY and CDR2 SMNVEV (reference sequence). The CDR3 extends over 15 amino acids. With 4 bases clipped from V and 7 bases from J, the junction kept 7 bases outside the gene matches. CDR3 protein: CASSYGTGVRNEQFF. Written as DNA, the CDR3 is TGTGCCAGCAGTTACGGGACAGGGGTTCGGAATGAGCAGTTCTTC.

This sequence joins TRBV5-1 and TRBJ2-2; 10 bases match TRBD2. Germline V CDR1 and CDR2: SGHRS, YFSETQ. The CDR3 is 19 amino acids. J was trimmed by 7 bases and V by 0 bases; bases with no gene match: 15. The CDR3 loop reads CASSLVGSGGTSAFGELFF. The CDR3 nucleotides read TGCGCCAGCAGCTTGGTTGGTTCCGGCGGGACTAGCGCCTTCGGGGAGCTGTTTTTT.

CDR3 in DNA: TGTGCCAGCAGCTTAGATCTTGGGGGAAACGGGGAGCTGTTTTTT. This codes for CASSLDLGGNGELFF. This sequence joins TRBV11-3 and TRBJ2-2; possibly TRBD1 or TRBD2 for D (5 bases each). V was clipped by 0 bases and J by 7 bases, with 12 bases between them. The CDR3 totals 15 residues. Per the germline V gene, CDR1 is SGHNT and CDR2 is YENEEA.

This clone was observed a few times. The chain combines TRBV2 with TRBJ1-5, with TRBD1 matching 7 bases. The germline gives CDR1 SNHLY, CDR2 FYNNEI. The CDR3 totals 14 residues. With V trimmed by 4 bases and J by 8 bases, 8 bases remained unmatched. The CDR3 here is CASSGDRAVEPQHF. The CDR3 DNA sequence: TGTGCCAGCAGTGGGGACAGAGCGGTCGAGCCCCAGCATTTT.